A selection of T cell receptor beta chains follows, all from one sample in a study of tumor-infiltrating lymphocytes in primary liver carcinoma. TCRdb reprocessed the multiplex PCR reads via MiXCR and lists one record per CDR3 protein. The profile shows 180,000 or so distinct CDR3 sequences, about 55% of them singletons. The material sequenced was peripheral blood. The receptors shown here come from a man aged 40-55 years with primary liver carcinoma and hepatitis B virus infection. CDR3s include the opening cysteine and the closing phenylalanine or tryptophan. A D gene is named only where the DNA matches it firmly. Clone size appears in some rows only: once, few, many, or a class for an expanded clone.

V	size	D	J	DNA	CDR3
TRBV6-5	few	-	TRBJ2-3	TGTGCCAGCAGCGTTCCGGGATCCACAGATACGCAGTATTTT	CASSVPGSTDTQYF
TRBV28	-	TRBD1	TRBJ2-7	TGTGCCAGCAGTCCACGGGACAGAGAGTTCGAGCAGTACTTC	CASSPRDREFEQYF
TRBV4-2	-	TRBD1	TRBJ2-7	TGTGCCAGCAGCCAAGATACGGGACAGGGGGGCGGCTACGAGCAGTACTTC	CASSQDTGQGGGYEQYF
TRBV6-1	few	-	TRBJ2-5	TGTGCCAGCAGCACGCTCTCTGAGGAGACCCAGTACTTC	CASSTLSEETQYF
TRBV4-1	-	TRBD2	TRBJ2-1	TGCGCCAGCAGCCGTTCAACTAGCGGATATTACAATGAGCAGTTCTTC	CASSRSTSGYYNEQFF
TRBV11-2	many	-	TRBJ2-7	TGTGCCAGCAGTTCCTACCGACGGGGGTACTACGAGCAGTACTTC	CASSSYRRGYYEQYF
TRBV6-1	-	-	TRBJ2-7	TGTGCCAGCAGTGAACCAGTACGGGAGAATAGATACGAGCACTACTTC	CASSEPVRENRYEHYF
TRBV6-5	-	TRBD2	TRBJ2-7	TGTGCCAGCAGTTCTTCAACGGGAGGGGGCGAGCAGTACTTC	CASSSSTGGGEQYF
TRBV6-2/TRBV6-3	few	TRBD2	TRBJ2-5	TGTGCCAGCAGTTACTATCTAGCGGGAGCGCGGGGAGAGACCCAGTACTTC	CASSYYLAGARGETQYF
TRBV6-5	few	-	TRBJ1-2	TGTGCCAGCAGTTACAGAACAGCTAGTTATGGCTACACCTTC	CASSYRTASYGYTF
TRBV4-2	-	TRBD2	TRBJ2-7	TGTGCTAGCAGCCTATCATCTAGCGGGAGATCTTACGAGCAGTACTTC	CASSLSSSGRSYEQYF
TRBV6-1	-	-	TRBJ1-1	TGTGCCAGCACCCGAGGGGGGGCGAACACTGAAGCTTTCTTT	CASTRGGANTEAFF
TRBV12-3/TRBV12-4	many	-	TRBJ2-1	TGTGCCAGCAGGCCGGGACTCCAGAATGAGCAGTTCTTC	CASRPGLQNEQFF
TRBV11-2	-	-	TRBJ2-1	TGTGCCAGCAGCCCCACTAGCCTAGAGCAGTTCTTC	CASSPTSLEQFF
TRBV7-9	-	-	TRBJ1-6	TGTGCCTCCGGCATTCGGGTAGATTCACCCCTCCACTTT	CASGIRVDSPLHF
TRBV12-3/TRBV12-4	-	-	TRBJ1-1	TGTGCCAGCAGTTTACACGGGTCCTTTGGGACTGAAGCTTTCTTT	CASSLHGSFGTEAFF
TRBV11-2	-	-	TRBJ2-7	TGTGCCAGCAGCTTAGGCCACCTCTCCTACGAGCAGCACTTC	CASSLGHLSYEQHF
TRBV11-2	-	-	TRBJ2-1	TGTGCCAGCAGCTTAGAGTATATTGAGCAGTTCTTC	CASSLEYIEQFF
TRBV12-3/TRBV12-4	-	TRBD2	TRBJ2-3	TGTGCCAGCAGTGCCCGACTAGCGGGAGAGCGGGGAGATACGCAGTATTTT	CASSARLAGERGDTQYF
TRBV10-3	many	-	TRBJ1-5	TGTGCCATCAGTGAGTCGGGTGGGGGCACATCCCCACCCCAGCATTTT	CAISESGGGTSPPQHF
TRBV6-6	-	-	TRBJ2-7	TGTGCCACCGCCCCAACAGGCGATGCCTACGAGCAGTACTTC	CATAPTGDAYEQYF
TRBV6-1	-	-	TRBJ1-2	TGTGCCAGCAGTGACCTTGAGGAGGACTATGGCTACACCTTC	CASSDLEEDYGYTF
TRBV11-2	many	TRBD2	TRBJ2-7	TGTGCCAGCACAGTGACTAGCGGGACCGAGCAGTACTTC	CASTVTSGTEQYF
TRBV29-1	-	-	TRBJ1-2	TGCAACGCCGGGACGGTCTATGGCTACACCTTC	CNAGTVYGYTF
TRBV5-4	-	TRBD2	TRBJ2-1	TGTGCCAGCAGCTTGGCGCGGGGGGGGGACAATGAGCAGTTCTTC	CASSLARGGDNEQFF
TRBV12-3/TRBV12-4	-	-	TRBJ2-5	TGTGCCAGCAGTTCGAGGGACGGGGGGCTGGAGACCCAGTACTTC	CASSSRDGGLETQYF
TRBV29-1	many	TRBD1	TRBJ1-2	TGCAGCGTTGCCCAGGGGGCACCCTCCTATGGCTACACCTTC	CSVAQGAPSYGYTF
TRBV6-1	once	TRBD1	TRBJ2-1	TGTGCCAGCCATACGGGGCAGGGGGCTTACAATGAGCGGTTCTTC	CASHTGQGAYNERFF
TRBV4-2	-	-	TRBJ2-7	TGTGTCAGCAACTTCAAGTGGTTCCCTCGCTACGAGCAGTACTTC	CVSNFKWFPRYEQYF
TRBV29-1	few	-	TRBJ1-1	-	CSVAPGAIPFF
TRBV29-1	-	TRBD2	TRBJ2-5	TGCAGCCTTGAAGACCTAGCGGCCCAAGAGACCCAGTACTTC	CSLEDLAAQETQYF
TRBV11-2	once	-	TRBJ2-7	TGTACCAGCAGCTTAGTTCTAACCGACTCCGAGCAGTACTTC	CTSSLVLTDSEQYF
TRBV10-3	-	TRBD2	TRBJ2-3	TGTGCCATTTCCGACTTAGCGGGAGGAACAGATACGCAGTATTTT	CAISDLAGGTDTQYF
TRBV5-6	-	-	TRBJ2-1	TGTGCCAGCAGCTTGGGTACCGGCGGACCCCGGTTCTTC	CASSLGTGGPRFF
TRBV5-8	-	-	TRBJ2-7	TGTGCCAGCAGGCCGGGACCGGCCTACGAGCAGTACTTC	CASRPGPAYEQYF
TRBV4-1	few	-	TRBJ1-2	TGCGCCAGCAGCCAAGACCCCCACAACTATGGCTACACCTTC	CASSQDPHNYGYTF
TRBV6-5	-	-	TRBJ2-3	TGTGCCAGCAGTTACATTCGGGGGATAGGAACTATCACAGATACGCAGTATTTT	CASSYIRGIGTITDTQYF
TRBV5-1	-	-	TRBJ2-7	TGCGCCAGCAAAAGGATAGCGGCCCCCAACGAGCAGTACTTC	CASKRIAAPNEQYF
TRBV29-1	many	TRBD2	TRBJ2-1	TGCAGCGTCCGGACTAGCGGGAGACCTCAGAGCTCCTACAATGAGCAGTTCTTC	CSVRTSGRPQSSYNEQFF
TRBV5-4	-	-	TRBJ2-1	TGTGCCAGCAGCTTTTGGGACTCCTACAATGAGCAGTTCTTC	CASSFWDSYNEQFF
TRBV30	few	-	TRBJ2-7	TGTGCCTGGAGTGACCCCTTTGGGGGGGCGAGATCCGAGCAGTACTTC	CAWSDPFGGARSEQYF
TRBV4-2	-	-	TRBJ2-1	TGTGCCAGCAGCCAAGATCAGCAGCGGGCACGCAATGAGCAGTTCTTC	CASSQDQQRARNEQFF
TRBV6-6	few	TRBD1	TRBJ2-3	TGTGCCAGCAGCCGGGACAGGGGGCTCGGTACGCAGTATTTT	CASSRDRGLGTQYF
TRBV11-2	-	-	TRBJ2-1	TGTGCCAGCAGCCCTTCGAGGCGACAGATATGGAATGAGCAGTTCTTC	CASSPSRRQIWNEQFF